This T cell receptor beta chain came from a study of beta chain features in type 1 diabetes. This clone was found a few times. As yet, its antigen is unknown. In germline, CDR1 is SGHTA, CDR2 FQGNSA. V was trimmed by 3 bases and J by 9 bases, leaving 9 bases between them. There are 12 residues in the CDR3. Expressed TCRB transcripts were sequenced because the entire RNA isolate underwent reverse transcription. Regulatory, naive and central memory T cell samples averaged approximately 3.5 million reads. Data came from immunoSEQ multiplex PCR; TCRdb stores just in-frame clones and leaves some out. The sample comprises about 41,000 clones, 66% of which are singletons, and approximately 1.7% rests with the top ten. Stem cell-like memory, regulatory, central memory and naive CD4+ cells were sorted via CD45RO/CCR7/CD25/CD127/CD95/CD27. The study's findings and limits: A pattern of fewer insertions and more deletions at VDJ junctions was seen in type 1 diabetes patients. The study found moderately but significantly shorter TCRB CDR3s in all four CD4+ subsets of Type 1 diabetes patients.

This TCR came from a man aged 25-40 years with type 1 diabetes. Some clones in this sample may be carry-over from other donors' samples. The sequenced sample was Tregs from blood. V and J are TRBV7-2 and TRBJ2-1; D uncertain. CDR3: CASSFNSGEQFF. Here the CDR3 DNA reads TGTGCCAGCAGCTTCAACTCGGGTGAGCAGTTCTTC.